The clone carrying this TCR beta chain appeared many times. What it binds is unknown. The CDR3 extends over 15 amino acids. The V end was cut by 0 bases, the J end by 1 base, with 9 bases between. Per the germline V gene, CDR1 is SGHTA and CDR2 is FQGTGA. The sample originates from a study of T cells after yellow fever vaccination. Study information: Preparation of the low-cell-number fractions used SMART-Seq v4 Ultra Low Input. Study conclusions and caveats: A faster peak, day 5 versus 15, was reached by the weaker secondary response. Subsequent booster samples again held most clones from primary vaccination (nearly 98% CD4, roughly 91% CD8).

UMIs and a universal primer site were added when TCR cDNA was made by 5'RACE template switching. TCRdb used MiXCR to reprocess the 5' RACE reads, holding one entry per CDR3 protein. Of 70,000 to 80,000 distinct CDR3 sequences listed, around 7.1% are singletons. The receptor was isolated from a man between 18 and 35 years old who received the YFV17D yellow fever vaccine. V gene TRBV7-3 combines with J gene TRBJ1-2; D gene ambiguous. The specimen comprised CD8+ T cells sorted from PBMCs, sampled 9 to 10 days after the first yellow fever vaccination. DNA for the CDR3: TGTGCCAGCAGCTTAACCGCCGGGAATAACTATGGCTACACCTTC. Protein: CASSLTAGNNYGYTF.